The sequence of this T cell receptor (beta chain) was determined in a study of CD8 T cells in Susac syndrome. The CD8+ and CD4+ T cells were isolated magnetically using a negative isolation approach, whereas the TEMRA cells were enriched by FACS. Random hexamers were used to reverse transcribe an amount of about 0.5 to 1 ug RNA. Amplification of TCR beta CDR3 spanned 54 Vbeta and 13 Jbeta via immunoSEQ multiplex PCR. TCRdb re-derived calls from the immunoSEQ multiplex PCR reads in MiXCR, one entry per CDR3 protein. In the table there are roughly 150,000 distinct CDR3 sequences, just over 90% of which are singletons. The sequencing sample was made of CD4+ T cells from PBMCs. This sequence originates from a human donor in good health.

The CDR3 is CATSRNPTVGRETQYF. The CDR3 DNA is TGTGCCACCAGCAGAAACCCGACAGTGGGGCGAGAGACCCAGTACTTC. V and J are TRBV15 and TRBJ2-5, with D possibly matching TRBD1 (5 bases). The V gene's germline CDR1 is LNHNV and CDR2 YYDKDF (reference sequence). The CDR3 length is 16 residues. V shed 2 bases and J shed 4 bases, with 17 bases lying between them.